The 14 T cell receptor beta chains reported below all come from one sample, sequenced in a study of CD8 T cells in Susac syndrome (dated by TCRdb to the late 2010s). Library creation used the immunoSEQ multiplex PCR assay. RNA was extracted using the RNeasy kit, and 0.5 to 1 microgram was reverse transcribed with random hexamers. TCRdb reprocessed the public reads (quality trimming at Q25 with fastp, clone calling with MiXCR) and kept in-frame beta chains. Rows merge per CDR3 protein into single entries with the most common DNA and genes. In this sample the table shows some 180,000 distinct CDR3 sequences, roughly 92% of which occur a single time. Jointly, the top ten make up 0.1% of the sample. Sequencing was done on a sample of CD4+ T cells from PBMCs. Receptors originate from a human donor in good health.

V usage is TRBV27 and J usage is TRBJ1-1; 7 bases match TRBD1. Germline lookup yields CDR1 MNHEY and CDR2 SMNVEV (reference sequence). This CDR3 is 13 amino acids long. The ends lost 4 bases at V and 4 bases at J; junction bases unmatched: 3. The CDR3 DNA reads as TGTGCCAGCAGTTCGGCAGGGGGCACTGAAGCTTTCTTT. Translated, it gives CASSSAGGTEAFF.

This clonotype was seen just once. This chain joins TRBV10-3 and TRBJ2-1; 10 bases match TRBD2. Per the germline V gene, CDR1 is ENHRY and CDR2 is SYGVKD. There are 20 residues in the CDR3. Trimming at V came to 6 bases and at J to 3 bases, leaving 20 bases not matched to a gene. DNA of the CDR3: TGTGCCATCAGGGAAGAGGGTTTAGCGGGGGGCCCTACCATCTACAATGAGCAGTTCTTC. Amino acids: CAIREEGLAGGPTIYNEQFF.

The chain joins TRBV5-6 to TRBJ2-1, with 7 positions matching TRBD2. The CDR3 covers 13 residues. The V gene end was trimmed by 4 bases and the J gene end by 6 bases; junction bases not matched to a gene: 4. Per the germline V gene, CDR1 is SGHDT and CDR2 is YYEEEE. Here the CDR3 DNA reads TGTGCCAGCAGCCGCCGACTAGCCAATGAGCAGTTCTTC. It translates to CASSRRLANEQFF.

The gene calls are TRBV11-1 and TRBJ2-2; 7 bases map to TRBD2. This CDR3 is 20 amino acids long. Germline CDR1 is SGHAT and CDR2 is FQDESV (reference sequence). Trimming cost V 5 bases and J 0 bases; bases outside gene matches: 18. The CDR3 coding sequence is TGTGCCAGCAGCGACCCCTCCCCCTCTAGCGGATCTGCGAACACCGGGGAGCTGTTTTTT. It translates to CASSDPSPSSGSANTGELFF.

The V and J genes are TRBV7-3 and TRBJ1-1; D unresolved. The CDR3 loop spans 13 amino acids. Germline-derived CDR1 and CDR2 are SGHTA and FQGTGA. The V gene lost 1 base and the J gene lost 1 base, with 4 bases spanning the gap. CDR3 DNA sequence: TGTGCCAGCAGCTTAATGGAGAACACTGAAGCTTTCTTT. Translating gives CASSLMENTEAFF.

The CDR3 DNA reads TGTGCCAGCAGTCCAGGGGGGCATAACACTGAAGCTTTCTTT. This encodes CASSPGGHNTEAFF. V and J are TRBV27 and TRBJ1-1; 7 bases match TRBD1. The CDR3 covers 14 residues. The germline CDR1 and CDR2 sequences are MNHEY and SMNVEV (reference sequence). Germline trimming cut 5 bases from V and 2 bases from J; bases unmatched to any gene: 5.

This clonotype occurred once. The rearrangement uses TRBV7-9 and TRBJ2-1; 9 bases line up with TRBD2. Losses at the gene ends were 5 bases for V and 4 bases for J; bases not matched to a gene: 9. The CDR3 has 16 amino acids. Germline V gives CDR1 SEHNR, CDR2 FQNEAQ (reference sequence). The CDR3 region is CASSPVRGGGYNEQFF. The DNA of the CDR3 is TGTGCCAGCAGCCCTGTGCGGGGGGGCGGATACAATGAGCAGTTCTTC.

The rearrangement joins TRBV3-1 to TRBJ2-3; 7 bases agree with TRBD1. The ends lost 1 base at V and 4 bases at J; junction bases unmatched: 5. The CDR3 sequence is 15 residues long. From germline, CDR1 is LGHDT and CDR2 YNNKEL (reference sequence). CDR3 in amino acids: CASSQGSQGADTQYF. CDR3 sequence (DNA): TGTGCCAGCAGCCAAGGGAGCCAGGGGGCAGATACGCAGTATTTT.

The rearrangement links TRBV6-1 to TRBJ1-5, with 9 nucleotides matching TRBD1. Trimming took 1 base from V and 7 from J; bases not matched to a gene: 5. Germline lookup yields CDR1 MNHNS and CDR2 SASEGT. This CDR3 region has 15 residues. The CDR3 DNA reads as TGTGCCAGCAGTGAAGAGGGACAGGGTGGCCAGCCCCAGCATTTT. Encoded protein: CASSEEGQGGQPQHF.

This clonotype came up once. J is TRBJ1-1 and V is TRBV5-1; 8 positions agree with TRBD1. This CDR3 spans 14 amino acids. CDR1 SGHRS and CDR2 YFSETQ come from the germline V gene. V lost 4 bases, J lost 1 base, and 3 bases stayed unmatched. The CDR3 loop reads CASSRQGPNTEAFF. For the CDR3, the DNA is TGCGCCAGCAGCCGACAGGGGCCGAACACTGAAGCTTTCTTT.

This chain joins TRBV15 and TRBJ2-7, with unresolved D. Trimming took off 1 base at V and 5 bases at J, with 12 bases between the two ends. The CDR3 loop spans 14 amino acids. Germline lookup yields CDR1 LNHNV and CDR2 YYDKDF (reference sequence). CDR3 sequence (DNA): TGTGCCACCAGCAGAGTGGTTGGGGTCCACGAGCAGTACGTC. The encoded protein is CATSRVVGVHEQYV.

The chain joins TRBV4-3 to TRBJ1-4, with D maybe TRBD1 (5 bases). CDR3 size: 15 residues. Germline CDR1 and CDR2: LGHNA and YSLEER. V was pared by 1 base and J by 8 bases, with 14 bases between. CDR3 DNA sequence: TGCGCCAGCAGCCAAGGAGGGGTACGGGAAGAAAAACTGTTTTTT. Translating it yields CASSQGGVREEKLFF.

CDR3 nucleotide sequence: TGTGCCAGCAGTTCCCCGGGATCAGGGAGAGAGACCCAGTACTTC. Amino acid sequence: CASSSPGSGRETQYF. The V and J genes are TRBV28 and TRBJ2-5; perhaps D is TRBD1 or TRBD2 (5 bases each). Germline V gene lookup returns CDR1 MDHEN and CDR2 SYDVKM. The CDR3 runs to 15 residues. V was clipped by 4 bases and J by 4 bases, with 16 bases between them.

The chain combines TRBV5-1 with TRBJ1-1; D not certain. Looked up from germline, CDR1 is SGHRS and CDR2 is YFSETQ. This CDR3 comprises 15 residues. V was cut by 0 bases and J by 0 bases, with 9 bases left in between. The CDR3 DNA sequence: TGCGCCAGCAGCTTGGGGGGAGATATGAACACTGAAGCTTTCTTT. Protein sequence: CASSLGGDMNTEAFF.